This T cell receptor beta chain was captured by sequencing in a study of cytomegalovirus exposure and HLA in healthy donors. Study in general: From 170 million or so T cells, an earlier analysis saw around 120 million unique TCR beta sequences. Clustering assigned 81% of the roughly 400 genotyped donors to the Caucasian-associated ancestry cluster. Study observations and caveats: Reported results showed that the classifier diagnosed cytomegalovirus status with high specificity and sensitivity.

After removal of 0 bases from V and 4 bases from J, the junction contained 3 bases not matched to a gene. The length of the CDR3 is 15 residues. CDR1 is LGHNA, CDR2 YNFKEQ, per germline. Notes on this clone: Its specificity is unknown. Within the sample, other DNA sequences also encode this same CDR3.

PCR employed 60 Vbeta and 13 Jbeta primers. Method: immunoSEQ multiplex PCR; TCRdb's copy keeps in-frame clones and lacks some. Here the sample spans about 140,000 clones, 65% to 80% being singletons. This receptor was obtained from a man aged 35 to 55 in good health and CMV-seropositive. The chain recombines TRBV4-2 with TRBJ2-1; 7 nucleotides align to TRBD2. The sample comprised PBMCs. As DNA, the CDR3 is TGTGCCAGCAGCCAAGATACGGGAGGTTACAATGAGCAGTTCTTC. This translates into CASSQDTGGYNEQFF.